What follows are 32 T cell receptor beta chains derived from one specimen sequenced in a study of molecular identifiers for immune sequencing clone quantification (dated by TCRdb to 2017 to 2018). The method was PCR. TCRdb records NextSeq 500 as the sequencer. TCRdb trimmed the raw reads at Q25, called clones with MiXCR and kept productive beta chains. Merged by CDR3 protein, the rows form single entries marked with the most common genes and DNA. For this sample there are approximately 500,000 distinct CDR3 sequences; less than 30% appear just once. Together, the top ten hold roughly 0.77% of the sample. Sequencing was carried out using naive CD8+ T cells from blood, with Jurkat cell RNA spiked in. The cell subset or site label of this sample denotes: FACS-sorted CD8+CD4-CCR7+CD45RA+ naive T cells. These receptors were collected from a human donor in good health. Some libraries in this study had Jurkat cell RNA spiked in.

With regard to this clonotype: A much larger clone sits a single nucleotide away, making a read error possible. The J gene is TRBJ2-3, the V gene TRBV20-1; D is unresolved. CDR1 DFQATT and CDR2 SNEGSKA come from the germline V gene (reference sequence). The CDR3 totals 14 residues. V gave up 0 bases and J gave up 2 bases, with 9 bases separating them. The CDR3 is CSARDMTSTDTQYF. The CDR3 nucleotides are TGCAGTGCTAGAGATATGACTTCCACAGATACGCAGTATTTT.

Remarks on this clonotype: Since a much larger clone is just one base distant, this may be a read error. This sequence joins TRBV6-1 and TRBJ2-5; TRBD1 agrees at 7 bases. Germline trimming cut 6 bases from V and 0 bases from J; bases unmatched to any gene: 1. Germline V lookup: CDR1 MNHNS, CDR2 SASEGT. This CDR3 comprises 13 residues. CDR3 DNA: TGTGCCAGCAGGGGGACAGACCAAGAGACCCAGTACTTC. Protein product: CASRGTDQETQYF.

As regards this clonotype: A much larger clone differs by one base, so this may be a read error. The V gene is TRBV29-1, the J gene TRBJ2-7; D perhaps matches TRBD1 (6 bases). Per germline, CDR1 SQVTM and CDR2 ANQGSEA. Trimming stripped 1 base from V and 6 bases from J, with 19 bases between. The CDR3 contains 15 residues. The DNA of the CDR3 is TGCAGCGTTGAAGGGTCGGTACCGACAGGTTTCGAGCAGTACTTC. Amino acid sequence: CSVEGSVPTGFEQYF.

The chain employs TRBV5-5 and TRBJ2-3; tentative D call: TRBD2 (6 bases). The CDR3 runs 15 residues. Trimming removed 0 bases at V and 3 bases at J, with 11 bases between. Looked up from germline, CDR1 is SGHKS and CDR2 is YYEKEE (reference sequence). The CDR3 bases are TGTGCCAGCAGCTTGGAGCTTCGGGGGACAGATACGCAGTATTTT. This encodes CASSLELRGTDTQYF.

The V call is TRBV28, the J call TRBJ2-7; TRBD1 might be the D (6 bases). Between the trimmed V and J ends, which lost 8 bases and 6 bases, there was a span of 23 bases. The CDR3 length is 15 residues. Germline values: CDR1 MDHEN, CDR2 SYDVKM. Written as DNA, the CDR3 is TGTGCCAGCGCTCCTCCATGGACAGTGTTGAGCGAGCAGTACTTC. It is translated as CASAPPWTVLSEQYF.

This clonotype was counted only a few times. The chain joins TRBV14 to TRBJ2-2, with TRBD2 matching over 7 bases. V shed 7 bases and J 2 bases; nucleotides not matched to a gene: 16. The CDR3 loop spans 18 amino acids. The germline CDR1 and CDR2 sequences are SGHDN and FVKESK. CDR3 bases: TGTGCCAGCAACACGGGAATCCAGCGGGGCTTAAACACCGGGGAGCTGTTTTTT. It translates to CASNTGIQRGLNTGELFF.

This chain uses TRBV24-1 with TRBJ2-3; 9 positions agree with TRBD1. V trimming: 9 bases; J trimming: 4 bases; junction bases outside the gene matches: 4. The CDR3 is 13 residues long. CDR1 KGHDR and CDR2 SFDVKD come from the germline V gene. In DNA form, the CDR3 reads TGTGCCACCGACAGGGGGGATGCAGATACGCAGTATTTT. As protein: CATDRGDADTQYF.

Remarks on this clonotype: This may come from a read error, since a much larger clone is one base off. The chain has TRBV4-1 and TRBJ2-7; the D gene is possibly TRBD1 (5 bases). V dropped 4 bases and J dropped 2 bases, with 12 bases sitting between them. The CDR3 length is 14 residues. Germline CDR1 MGHRA, CDR2 YSYEKL. As DNA, the CDR3 is TGCGCCAGCAGCCTATTCTCAGGGCCCTACGAGCAGTACTTC. Protein product: CASSLFSGPYEQYF.

The J gene is TRBJ2-3, the V gene TRBV7-9; TRBD2 is a possible D gene (6 bases). The ends were cut back, 10 bases at V and 0 bases at J, with 8 bases in the middle. CDR1 and CDR2 from the germline V gene are SEHNR and FQNEAQ (reference sequence). The CDR3 totals 12 residues. Written as DNA, the CDR3 is TGTGCCACAAGCGGGAGCACAGATACGCAGTATTTT. This sequence encodes CATSGSTDTQYF.

This clonotype has just a few counts. The chain joins TRBV27 to TRBJ1-1; TRBD1 agrees at 7 bases. After removal of 6 bases from V and 6 bases from J, the junction contained 7 bases not matched to a gene. CDR3 size: 13 residues. Germline V gives CDR1 MNHEY, CDR2 SMNVEV (reference sequence). The chain's CDR3 is CASRLTGLAEAFF. As DNA, the CDR3 is TGTGCCAGCAGACTGACAGGGTTGGCTGAAGCTTTCTTT.

J is TRBJ2-5 and V is TRBV2, with unresolved D. The CDR3 has 12 residues. The germline V and J ends were trimmed by 6 bases and 4 bases, with 9 bases remaining between them. Germline V gene data show CDR1 as SNHLY and CDR2 as FYNNEI. CDR3 amino acids: CASSDPGETQYF. CDR3 nucleotides: TGTGCCAGCAGCGACCCAGGAGAGACCCAGTACTTC.

In this sample, this clonotype turned up many times. The genes are TRBV7-9 and TRBJ1-5; D is undetermined. Deletions cut 5 bases from V and 6 bases from J, with 8 bases between. There are 12 residues in the CDR3. Germline CDR1 SEHNR, CDR2 FQNEAQ (reference sequence). The CDR3 is CASSHEGQPQHF. CDR3 nucleotide sequence: TGTGCCAGCAGCCACGAAGGTCAGCCCCAGCATTTT.

The chain combines TRBV7-2 with TRBJ2-3; TRBD2 matches at 9 bases. V was pared by 2 bases and J by 3 bases, with 12 bases of the junction left unmatched. Germline lookup yields CDR1 SGHTA and CDR2 FQGNSA. CDR3 length: 18 amino acids. The CDR3 region is CASSLSLAGVPGTDTQYF. CDR3 sequence (DNA): TGTGCCAGCAGCTTATCATTAGCGGGAGTTCCGGGTACAGATACGCAGTATTTT.

In regard to this clonotype: A read error may explain this, as a much larger clone is one base away. The genes are TRBV7-9 and TRBJ2-3; D gene uncertain. Germline CDR1 reads SEHNR; CDR2 reads FQNEAQ (reference sequence). This CDR3 is built from 13 residues. In nucleotides, the CDR3 is TGTGCCAGCAGCCCCCCAGTGGAAGATACGCGGTATTTT. Its translation is CASSPPVEDTRYF.

This clonotype was recorded a few times. V is TRBV12-3 or TRBV12-4 and J is TRBJ2-7; TRBD2 aligns across 8 bases. This CDR3 has 14 residues. Trimming took 7 bases from V and 2 from J; bases not matched to a gene: 7. This CDR3 reads CASKIAGHAYEQYF. DNA for the CDR3: TGTGCCAGCAAAATAGCGGGACACGCCTACGAGCAGTACTTC.

This clonotype was found many times. The rearrangement joins TRBV5-1 to TRBJ2-7; no clear D. The length of the CDR3 is 14 residues. Trimming pared 4 bases from V and 5 bases from J, leaving 16 bases between. The germline V gene encodes CDR1 SGHRS and CDR2 YFSETQ. CDR3 coding DNA: TGCGCCAGCAGCCACGGCGGCACCTATGACGAGCAGTACTTC. Encoded protein: CASSHGGTYDEQYF.

In its sample, this clonotype was seen a few times. The chain recombines TRBV27 with TRBJ1-1, with TRBD1 as a possible D gene (6 bases). Germline V gene lookup returns CDR1 MNHEY and CDR2 SMNVEV (reference sequence). The CDR3 loop spans 14 amino acids. The V gene lost 4 bases and the J gene lost 5 bases, with 14 bases spanning the gap. The CDR3 here is CASSYGGGSTEAFF. The CDR3, as DNA: TGTGCCAGCAGTTATGGGGGCGGGTCGACTGAAGCTTTCTTT.

For this clonotype: This clone may be a read error of a much larger clone one base away. V usage is TRBV27 and J usage is TRBJ2-2; no firm D call. From germline, CDR1 is MNHEY and CDR2 SMNVEV (reference sequence). The CDR3 loop spans 15 amino acids. The CDR3 nucleotides read TGTGCCAGCAGCCGAGAGAGCAGGAACACCGAGGAGCTGTTTTTT. Translated, it gives CASSRESRNTEELFF.

Worth noting for this clonotype: Possible read error: a much larger clone is one base away. This chain uses TRBV3-1 with TRBJ2-7; perhaps TRBD1 as D (5 bases). The CDR3 has 14 residues. V was pared by 5 bases and J by 4 bases, with 15 bases between. Germline V gene lookup returns CDR1 LGHDT and CDR2 YNNKEL (reference sequence). The CDR3 spells CASSSGCATYEQYF. The CDR3 DNA is TGTGCCAGCAGCTCAGGGTGCGCGACGTACGAGCAGTACTTC.

This clonotype was detected ten times or more. The chain recombines TRBV3-1 with TRBJ1-1, with a possible D match to TRBD1 (5 bases). The CDR3 is 15 residues long. Germline CDR1 LGHDT, CDR2 YNNKEL (reference sequence). Trimming cost V 0 bases and J 4 bases, with 12 bases left between them. This chain's CDR3 is CASSQDMGTLTEAFF. CDR3 nucleotides: TGTGCCAGCAGCCAAGATATGGGGACGCTCACTGAAGCTTTCTTT. The entire variable domain, with the rest obtained from reference TRBV3-1 and TRBJ1-1, is as follows: DTAVSQTPKYLVTQMGNDKSIKCEQNLGHDTMYWYKQDSKKFLKIMFSYNNKELIINETVPNRFSPKSPDKAHLNLHINSLELGDSAVYFCASSQDMGTLTEAFFGQGTRLTVV.

This clonotype was counted at least ten times. The chain has TRBV5-6 and TRBJ1-5, with a possible D match to TRBD1 (5 bases). V was cut by 3 bases and J by 7 bases, with 20 bases left in between. The length of the CDR3 is 16 residues. CDR1 SGHDT and CDR2 YYEEEE come from the germline V gene. The CDR3 bases are TGTGCCAGCAGCTCTGCTGGGACGGATAATCCCCAGCCCCAGCATTTT. It codes for CASSSAGTDNPQPQHF.

This sequence joins TRBV11-2 and TRBJ2-2; possibly TRBD1 or TRBD2 for D (5 bases each). The V gene's germline CDR1 is SGHAT and CDR2 FQNNGV. The V end lost 2 bases, the J end lost 4 bases, and 11 bases lay between the germline ends. This CDR3 has 15 residues. The CDR3 spells CASSLPWDATGELFF. Here the CDR3 DNA reads TGTGCCAGCAGCTTACCCTGGGACGCCACCGGGGAGCTGTTTTTT.

Notes on this clonotype: This may be a read error: a much more frequent sequence differs by one nucleotide. The chain joins TRBV14 to TRBJ2-6; TRBD2 matches at 7 bases. V shed 0 bases and J 2 bases; nucleotides not matched to a gene: 4. Per germline, CDR1 SGHDN and CDR2 FVKESK. This CDR3 is 17 amino acids long. CDR3 loop: CASSQESGGAGANVLTF. The CDR3 DNA reads as TGTGCCAGCAGCCAAGAGTCGGGAGGTGCTGGGGCCAACGTCCTGACTTTC.

The chain links TRBV5-4 to TRBJ2-3; 8 bases match TRBD2. The V gene's germline CDR1 is SGHNT and CDR2 YYREEE (reference sequence). J was trimmed by 1 base and V by 3 bases; bases with no gene match: 13. CDR3 length: 18 amino acids. CDR3 region: CASSSGRGAGEGTDTQYF. The CDR3 region has the DNA TGTGCCAGCAGCTCTGGTCGGGGAGCGGGGGAGGGCACAGATACGCAGTATTTT.

This clonotype was found many times. The rearrangement uses TRBV28 and TRBJ2-7, with no clear D. The CDR3 loop spans 11 amino acids. CDR1 MDHEN and CDR2 SYDVKM come from the germline V gene. Between the trimmed V and J ends, which lost 2 bases and 9 bases, there was a span of 8 bases. Here the CDR3 reads CASSLGVWQYF. The CDR3 DNA reads as TGTGCCAGCAGTTTAGGGGTATGGCAGTACTTC.

This clonotype came up a few times. This chain links TRBV19 with TRBJ2-1; D perhaps matches TRBD1 (6 bases). Germline lookup yields CDR1 LNHDA and CDR2 SQIVND (reference sequence). The CDR3 has 13 residues. Deletions cut 3 bases from V and 4 bases from J, with 7 bases between. The CDR3: CASSMDRYNEQFF. The CDR3 nucleotides read TGTGCCAGTAGTATGGACAGATACAATGAGCAGTTCTTC.

This clonotype came up once. This may be a read error, as it is one base from a much larger clone. The CDR3 region is CASSLWTPSDTQYF. Here the CDR3 DNA reads TGTGCCAGCAGCTTGTGGACTCCCTCAGATACGCAGTATTTT. The rearrangement joins TRBV5-5 to TRBJ2-3, with a weak D call TRBD2 (5 bases). Germline CDR1 and CDR2: SGHKS and YYEKEE (reference sequence). This CDR3 is 14 amino acids long. V dropped 1 base and J dropped 4 bases, with 10 bases sitting between them.

In this sample, this clonotype turned up a few times. The rearrangement links TRBV20-1 to TRBJ2-7; no firm D call. V shed 3 bases and J shed 3 bases, with 9 bases lying between them. Germline V gene sequence: CDR1 DFQATT, CDR2 SNEGSKA (reference sequence). The CDR3 loop spans 12 amino acids. As DNA, the CDR3 is TGCAGTGCTAGTCCCAAGGGCTACGAGCAGTACTTC. This sequence encodes CSASPKGYEQYF.

The chain uses TRBV9 and TRBJ1-3; D uncertain. Germline CDR1 SGDLS, CDR2 YYNGEE. Trimming pared 4 bases from V and 6 bases from J, leaving 17 bases between. The CDR3 covers 15 residues. CDR3 region: CASSPSSGSKNTIYF. CDR3 bases: TGTGCCAGCAGCCCAAGTAGCGGCTCTAAAAACACCATATATTTT.

This clonotype appeared a few times. The J gene is TRBJ1-2, the V gene TRBV2, with 10 bases that match TRBD1. There are 16 residues in the CDR3. V shed 2 bases and J 4 bases; nucleotides not matched to a gene: 7. Per the germline V gene, CDR1 is SNHLY and CDR2 is FYNNEI. The CDR3 reads CASSEIGQGDVYGYTF. The CDR3 nucleotides read TGTGCCAGCAGTGAAATTGGACAGGGGGATGTCTATGGCTACACCTTC.

This clonotype has at least ten counts. V usage is TRBV29-1 and J usage is TRBJ2-5; 8 bases map to TRBD1. Looked up from germline, CDR1 is SQVTM and CDR2 is ANQGSEA. The CDR3 consists of 12 residues. Written as DNA, the CDR3 is TGCACCTCGACAGGGGCAGGAGAGACCCAGTACTTC. It encodes CTSTGAGETQYF.

This clonotype was recorded a few times. The chain joins TRBV3-1 to TRBJ2-5; 11 bases are shared with TRBD2. With 3 bases clipped from V and 2 bases from J, the junction kept 11 bases outside the gene matches. Germline values: CDR1 LGHDT, CDR2 YNNKEL (reference sequence). The CDR3 has 18 residues. The CDR3 DNA is TGTGCCAGCAGCCAGAAGCAGGGACTAGCGGTGTTTCAAGAGACCCAGTACTTC. Its translation: CASSQKQGLAVFQETQYF.